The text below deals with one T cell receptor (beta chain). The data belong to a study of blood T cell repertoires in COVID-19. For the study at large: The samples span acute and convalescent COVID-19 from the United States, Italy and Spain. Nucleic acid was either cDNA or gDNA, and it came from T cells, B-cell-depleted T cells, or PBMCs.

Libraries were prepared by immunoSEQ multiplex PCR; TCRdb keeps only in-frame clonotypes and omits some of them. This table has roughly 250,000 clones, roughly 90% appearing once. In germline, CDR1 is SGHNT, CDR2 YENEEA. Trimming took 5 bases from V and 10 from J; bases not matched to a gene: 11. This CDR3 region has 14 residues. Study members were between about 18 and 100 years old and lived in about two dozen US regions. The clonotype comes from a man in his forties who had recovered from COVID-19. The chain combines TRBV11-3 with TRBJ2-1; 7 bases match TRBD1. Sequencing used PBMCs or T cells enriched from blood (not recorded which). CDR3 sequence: CASSMHPGGGEQFF. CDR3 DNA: TGTGCCAGCAGCATGCATCCAGGGGGTGGAGAGCAGTTCTTC.